The source of this TCR beta chain is a study of shared clonotypes between healthy human individuals. Broader study findings: Naive subsets tended to show greater estimated richness than memory subsets.

The naive CD8 subset, CD45RO-negative cells positively selected for CCR7, excluded terminally differentiated effector memory CD45RA+ cells. Trimming cost V 5 bases and J 3 bases; bases outside gene matches: 9. The CDR3 loop spans 16 amino acids. Germline-derived CDR1 and CDR2 are LNHDA and SQIVND (reference sequence). Several immunoSEQ plates received, in even portions, the genomic DNA of each subset. When replicate PCRs were run on sorted subsets, they used about 220 ng DNA, some 33,000 T cell genomes. How the authors handled the data: Sequence data from immunoSEQ were junction-only and lacked quality scores; consequently, filtering differed. This table comes from immunoSEQ multiplex PCR, and its TCRdb copy is limited to in-frame clones, with some not included. Clonal size and the V and J genes are those of that table, whereas D and trimming came from the DNA. The sample lists more than 2 million clones, 93% occurring once.

Note on this clone: The antigen is not known.

Sequencing used naive CD8+ T cells from PBMCs. The TCR was taken from a man aged 18 to 35 in good health. Some clones in this sample may be carry-over from other donors' samples. The V call is TRBV19, the J call TRBJ2-5, with 10 bases lining up with TRBD2. CDR3 bases: TGTGCCAGTAGTGCTGGGACTAGCGTTTATAAAGAGACCCAGTACTTC. Residues: CASSAGTSVYKETQYF.